These 13 T cell receptor beta chains share one sample of origin, sequenced in a study of CD8 T cells in Susac syndrome. A quantity of about 0.5 to 1 ug RNA underwent reverse transcription using random hexamers. TCRdb reprocessed the immunoSEQ multiplex PCR reads with MiXCR, giving one entry per CDR3 protein. The sample carries about 210,000 distinct CDR3 sequences, about 94% recorded once. Input material: CD4+ T cells from PBMCs. The origin of the receptors is a human donor with Susac syndrome.

This chain links TRBV20-1 with TRBJ2-1; 8 nucleotides match TRBD2. The CDR3 sequence is 17 residues long. J gave up 9 bases and V 0 bases, and 16 bases lay outside the gene matches. The V gene's germline CDR1 is DFQATT and CDR2 SNEGSKA (reference sequence). The CDR3 coding sequence is TGCAGTGCTAGAGATGGGGGGGTAGCGGGGACGTTGAGTGAGCAGTTCTTC. Translated: CSARDGGVAGTLSEQFF.

A single count supports this clonotype. The chain carries TRBV20-1 and TRBJ2-3; possibly TRBD1 for D (6 bases). The V gene's germline CDR1 is DFQATT and CDR2 SNEGSKA (reference sequence). The CDR3 spans 13 residues. Deletions cut 6 bases from V and 7 bases from J, with 17 bases between. DNA of the CDR3: TGCAGTGCAGGGGGTAGGGAACGAAATACGCAGTATTTT. Translated, it gives CSAGGRERNTQYF.

The chain uses TRBV20-1 and TRBJ1-5; 9 bases match TRBD1. Germline assignment: CDR1 DFQATT and CDR2 SNEGSKA (reference sequence). CDR3 size: 13 residues. V shed 5 bases and J 6 bases; nucleotides not matched to a gene: 5. The CDR3 sequence: CSAGGTGIQPQHF. The DNA for the CDR3 is TGCAGTGCTGGCGGGACAGGGATTCAGCCCCAGCATTTT.

The rearrangement links TRBV5-4 to TRBJ2-5; 10 bases agree with TRBD2. Germline CDR1 and CDR2: SGHNT and YYREEE (reference sequence). The CDR3 sequence is 15 residues long. J lost 0 bases, V lost 4 bases, and 3 bases had no gene match. The CDR3 loop reads CASSTGLADQETQYF. CDR3 coding DNA: TGTGCCAGCAGCACCGGACTAGCGGACCAAGAGACCCAGTACTTC.

The rearrangement links TRBV20-1 to TRBJ2-7; 9 positions match TRBD1. Per germline, CDR1 DFQATT and CDR2 SNEGSKA (reference sequence). CDR3 length: 12 amino acids. The CDR3 region is CSAGTGSYEQYF. The CDR3 DNA reads TGCAGCGCCGGGACAGGGTCCTACGAGCAGTACTTC.

This rearrangement joins TRBV25-1 to TRBJ1-1, with TRBD1 matching 9 bases. Trimming removed 4 bases from V and 3 bases from J; junction bases left unmatched: 3. The CDR3 extends over 14 amino acids. Germline CDR1 and CDR2: MGHDK and SYGVNS. The CDR3 spells CASSATGGDTEAFF. As DNA, the CDR3 is TGTGCCAGCAGTGCGACAGGGGGGGACACTGAAGCTTTCTTT.

The chain joins TRBV5-5 to TRBJ2-6; D is possibly TRBD1 or TRBD2 (5 bases each). The CDR3 has 16 amino acids. Germline V gene lookup returns CDR1 SGHKS and CDR2 YYEKEE (reference sequence). V gave up 2 bases and J gave up 5 bases, with 14 bases separating them. The CDR3 bases are TGTGCCAGCAGCTTAGGGACCGTCCGACGGGCCAACGTCCTGACTTTC. This gives the protein CASSLGTVRRANVLTF.

This chain connects TRBV20-1 to TRBJ2-7; D uncertain. CDR3 length: 11 amino acids. Germline-derived CDR1 and CDR2 are DFQATT and SNEGSKA (reference sequence). V was shortened by 4 bases and J by 1 base, with 5 bases between the two germline ends. As DNA, the CDR3 is TGCAGTGCTACTGGGTCCTACGAGCAGTACTTC. Residues: CSATGSYEQYF.

The gene calls are TRBV9 and TRBJ1-1; 7 nucleotides agree with TRBD1. Germline V gene lookup returns CDR1 SGDLS and CDR2 YYNGEE. J lost 5 bases, V lost 4 bases, and 11 bases had no gene match. The CDR3 is made up of 15 amino acids. CDR3 DNA: TGTGCCAGCAGCTCCCGGGGCAGGGGGAGGACTGAAGCTTTCTTT. Amino acid sequence: CASSSRGRGRTEAFF.

This chain uses TRBV30 with TRBJ1-1; no definite D call. The germline V gene has CDR1 GTSNPN and CDR2 SVGIG (reference sequence). With 3 bases removed from V and 11 bases from J, the gap between germline ends came to 13 bases. CDR3 length: 11 amino acids. CDR3 coding DNA: TGTGCCTGGAGCACGTCGGGGAGGGCTTTCTTT. As protein: CAWSTSGRAFF.

The chain couples TRBV12-3 or TRBV12-4 to TRBJ1-3; D is unclear. Trimming took 3 bases from V and 0 from J, leaving 9 bases between them. The CDR3 is made up of 15 amino acids. Here the CDR3 reads CASSFNPDSGNTIYF. Written as DNA, the CDR3 is TGTGCCAGCAGTTTTAATCCCGACTCTGGAAACACCATATATTTT.

The V call is TRBV20-1, the J call TRBJ2-3, with 8 positions matching TRBD2. The CDR3 sequence is 15 residues long. The V gene's germline CDR1 is DFQATT and CDR2 SNEGSKA (reference sequence). The J segment lost 3 bases and the V segment lost 6 bases, leaving 11 bases of the junction unmatched. The CDR3 protein is CSAPLAGGMTDTQYF. The DNA for the CDR3 is TGCAGTGCCCCGCTCGCGGGGGGTATGACAGATACGCAGTATTTT.

This clonotype was seen a single time. This chain links TRBV7-2 with TRBJ1-3; D gene uncertain. The CDR3 runs to 14 residues. The germline CDR1 and CDR2 sequences are SGHTA and FQGNSA. V was trimmed by 1 base and J by 0 bases, leaving 4 bases between them. DNA of the CDR3: TGTGCCAGCAGCTTAGGTCACTCTGGAAACACCATATATTTT. It codes for CASSLGHSGNTIYF.